This T cell receptor beta chain appears in the sequencing data of a study of molecular identifiers for immune sequencing clone quantification (dated by TCRdb to the late 2010s). As for the study more broadly: In a replicate experiment, RNA from around 18,000 or 91,000 naive CD8 T cells was split into five aliquots, four of which were sequenced. This methods study used CD8 T cells to benchmark TCR RNA copy counting and molecular-identifier clustering-based TCR repertoire sequencing (MIDCIRS).

Libraries of naive CD8 T cells were built from approximately 20,000 to 1,000,000 sorted cells, with 10%, 30% or 50% of the purified RNA used. Naive CD8 T cells were FACS-sorted as CD8+CD4-CCR7+CD45RA+ on a BD FACSAria II into RLT Plus buffer. Detection sensitivity was tested by spiking Jurkat RNA equal to about eleven TCR copies' worth into samples containing 20,000-1,000,000 naive CD8 T cells. Enrichment of CD8 T cells was performed with RosetteSep CD8+ T Cell Enrichment Cocktail and Ficoll-Paque, after which ACK red cell lysis was carried out. Clipping removes 1 base from V and 3 bases from J, with 2 as the unmatched junction base count. CDR1 is given as SGDLS and CDR2 as YYNGEE, both from the germline V gene. The CDR3 goes from the cysteine to the phenylalanine over 15 residues. The CDR3 DNA has 45 bases and is translated from base 1. Libraries were constructed by PCR. The reads were generated on a NextSeq 500. Preparation of bulk TCR libraries followed a previously described approach, with the TCR primers listed in Table S5. Purification of total RNA was performed with the Qiagen AllPrep DNA/RNA kit. Before analysis, reads from multiple sequencing runs of one library were combined. The authors processed their data as follows. Reads were retained only if an exact TCR constant sequence was present, and the retained reads were trimmed to 150 nt and grouped according to their 12-nt molecular barcodes. Within each barcode group, reads were sub-clustered at a 15% Levenshtein threshold, and quality-weighted consensus sequences were built per RNA molecule. Non-functional sequences were excluded, and lower-count sequences lying one edit away from another sequence were also excluded. On the basis of fitting two negative binomial distributions, barcode sub-clusters with fewer than 20% of the maximum read count were discarded. TCRdb reran the public reads through fastp at Q25 and MiXCR, keeping productive beta chains. Entries are consolidated by CDR3 protein sequence, retaining the most common genes and DNA. V and J calls and clone size were set by TCRdb, not the authors. For this sample there are around 300,000 distinct CDR3 sequences; about a quarter appear just once. Clones ranked in the top ten supply roughly 0.7% of the sample.

A few counts support this clonotype. There is no known antigen for this receptor. It has no much larger one-base neighbor in the sample; base qualities were not kept. The research as a whole found: Spiked-in Jurkat TCR RNA equivalent to a single cell was reported to be detectable even among over 800,000 naive CD8 T cells. When barcode sub-clustering was left out, chimeric consensus sequences inflated TCR diversity, with chimeras reaching as high as 47%. Spiked-in Jurkat TCR RNA (around nine copies' worth), which is not part of the donor repertoire, was contained in the naive libraries. Highly expanded clone sizes could be underestimated if identical TCR molecules share a barcode. In CMV-specific effector cells, clones with more than 20 RNA copies contained over 99% of molecules, whereas in naive cells such clones contained under 1% of molecules. Modeling indicated around 3 TCR RNA copies recovered per cell, compared with roughly 10 by digital PCR, which implies a capture efficiency of approximately 30%.

The sample consisted of naive CD8+ T cells from blood, with Jurkat cell RNA spiked in. The sample's cell subset or site, from its label and the paper: FACS-sorted CD8+CD4-CCR7+CD45RA+ naive T cells. The chain couples TRBV9 to TRBJ1-5, and 9 junction bases match TRBD1. The sequence was collected from a human donor in good health. Some libraries in this study had Jurkat cell RNA spiked in. The bases read TGTGCCAGCAGCGTAACAGGGGGCCCCAATCAGCCCCAGCATTTT. Translated, this is CASSVTGGPNQPQHF.